This entry lists 5 T cell receptor beta chains sequenced from one sample in a study of regulatory T cells in long-lasting Graves disease. Regarding time point: newly diagnosed GD, antithyroid drugs for less than 3 months. The authors made the TCR library using RNA they extracted from PBMCs. Construction of the TCR beta libraries employed iRepertoire HTBI primers in conjunction with Arm-PCR of CDR3 regions. TCRdb recomputed calls from the multiplex PCR reads with MiXCR, one row per CDR3 protein. This table holds about 440,000 distinct CDR3 sequences, roughly 15% found once. The same sample was also studied in work on T cells in Graves' hyperthyroidism and ophthalmopathy.

This specimen consisted of peripheral blood mononuclear cells (PBMCs), obtained at new diagnosis, from a patient treated with antithyroid drugs. Receptor source: a woman aged 18-35 years with Graves disease.

This clonotype was found many times. For the CDR3, the DNA is TGCAGTGCTAGCCTAGCTAACTCCTACAATGAGCAGTTCTTC. Its translation is CSASLANSYNEQFF. The J gene is TRBJ2-1, the V gene TRBV20-1, with D possibly matching TRBD2 (5 bases). The length of the CDR3 is 14 residues. The V gene lost 3 bases and the J gene lost 0 bases, with 9 bases spanning the gap. Germline loops: CDR1 DFQATT, CDR2 SNEGSKA (reference sequence).

This clonotype was observed many times. The V call is TRBV18, the J call TRBJ1-5; D is uncertain. The CDR3 loop spans 14 amino acids. V lost 2 bases to trimming and J lost 3 bases, with 8 bases between them. Germline assignment: CDR1 KGHSH and CDR2 LQKENI. The CDR3 loop reads CASSPEQTNQPQHF. The DNA for the CDR3 is TGTGCCAGCTCACCAGAACAAACCAATCAGCCCCAGCATTTT.

Here the CDR3 DNA reads TGTGCCAGTAACAACGGATTGACTTACTCCTACAATGAGCAGTTCTTC. Its translation is CASNNGLTYSYNEQFF. V gene TRBV19 combines with J gene TRBJ2-1; no definite D call. This CDR3 comprises 16 residues. Germline V gene sequence: CDR1 LNHDA, CDR2 SQIVND (reference sequence). The germline V and J ends were trimmed by 7 bases and 0 bases, with 16 bases remaining between them.

In this sample, this clonotype turned up many times. The rearrangement links TRBV20-1 to TRBJ2-7; a possible D gene is TRBD2 (6 bases). Germline V gene lookup returns CDR1 DFQATT and CDR2 SNEGSKA (reference sequence). The CDR3 has 14 residues. Trimming stripped 3 bases from V and 2 bases from J, with 14 bases between. The CDR3 loop is CSARPRLAAYEQYF. DNA of the CDR3: TGCAGTGCTAGGCCCAGGTTAGCGGCCTACGAGCAGTACTTC.

The rearrangement links TRBV20-1 to TRBJ1-6; possible D gene TRBD1, 5 bases. Trimming cost V 3 bases and J 0 bases, with 9 bases left between them. The CDR3 length is 15 residues. Germline CDR1 DFQATT, CDR2 SNEGSKA (reference sequence). The CDR3 bases are TGCAGTGCTAGTAGCAGGGCCTCCTATAATTCACCCCTCCACTTT. This encodes CSASSRASYNSPLHF.